These T cell receptor beta chains were read from a single sample in a study of T cells in localized non-small cell lung cancer. Repertoires were generated with immunoSEQ multiplex PCR, while TCRdb's copy carries only in-frame clones and drops some. The sample includes 2,500 to 3,000 clones, approximately 21% of them seen just once. The sequencing here drew on lung tumor tissue, taken before any cancer treatment. The source is a male donor aged 60 or older with stage II squamous cell lung carcinoma. The CDR3 runs from the conserved cysteine through the conserved F or W. D genes are given only for firm matches. Only part of the rows carry a size: once, few, many, or a class if the clone is expanded.

len	abundance	v_gene	d_gene	j_gene	CDR3nt	CDR3aa
17	.	TRBV5-1	TRBD1	TRBJ2-5	TGCGCCAGCAGCTTGGGCCCTGGGACAGGGGGACGGGAGACCCAGTACTTC	CASSLGPGTGGRETQYF
14	.	TRBV19	TRBD1	TRBJ2-7	TGTGCCAGTAGAGCTGGGGGACAGGCAGGGGAGCAGTACTTC	CASRAGGQAGEQYF
15	.	TRBV11-3	TRBD1	TRBJ2-2	TGTGCCAGCAGCTGGGGGGACAGGATCGCCGGGGAGCTGTTTTTT	CASSWGDRIAGELFF
16	medium-sized	TRBV11-3	.	TRBJ2-3	TGTGCCAGCAGCTTTGCGACGGGAGTGAGAGCAGATACGCAGTATTTT	CASSFATGVRADTQYF
17	few	TRBV6-8	TRBD1	TRBJ2-7	TGTGCCAGCAGTTATTACATGGGACAGGGGATCTCCTACGAGCAGTACTTC	CASSYYMGQGISYEQYF
18	few	TRBV19	TRBD2	TRBJ2-3	TGTGCCAGGAACGCATACAGACTAGCGGGGGCCTGCACAGATACGCAGTATTTT	CARNAYRLAGACTDTQYF
18	.	TRBV6-8	.	TRBJ2-6	TGTGCCATCTCCGGGACGGCAACTTCCCGCTCTGGGGCCAACGTCCTGACTTTC	CAISGTATSRSGANVLTF
15	.	TRBV6-8	.	TRBJ2-7	TGTGCCAGCAGATTTGTCCCGGCGCTTCCCTACGAGCAGTACTTC	CASRFVPALPYEQYF
14	few	TRBV19	.	TRBJ1-1	TGTGCCAGTTCTGTCGTATGGGAGAACACTGAAGCTTTCTTT	CASSVVWENTEAFF
14	.	TRBV5-1	TRBD1	TRBJ1-1	TGCGCCAGCAGCTCACAGGGGGCGAACACTGAAGCTTTCTTT	CASSSQGANTEAFF
13	few	TRBV4-1	.	TRBJ1-5	TGCGCCAGCAGCCAAGAGGGGGAACAGCCCCAGCATTTT	CASSQEGEQPQHF
16	few	TRBV11-3	.	TRBJ2-7	TGTGCCAGCAGCCATCGGAGCAGAGCGGAGAGGTACGAGCAGTACTTC	CASSHRSRAERYEQYF
15	.	TRBV18	.	TRBJ1-1	TGTGCCAGCTCACCACCGCCGGGTGTTGCCCTTGAAGCTTTCTTT	CASSPPPGVALEAFF
18	few	TRBV6-8	.	TRBJ1-3	TGTGCCAGCAGCCCCGAGTTCCCGCAGGGTGCATCTGGAAACACCATATATTTT	CASSPEFPQGASGNTIYF
13	.	TRBV28	.	TRBJ2-7	TGTGCCAGCAGTTCCTATGACGGTTACGAGCAGTACTTC	CASSSYDGYEQYF
14	.	TRBV30	.	TRBJ1-4	TGTGCCTGGAAACCCCCGGCCGCTAATGAAAAACTGTTTTTT	CAWKPPAANEKLFF
15	medium-sized	TRBV11-3	.	TRBJ2-2	TGTGCCAGCAGCCAAGTTCAGGCGAACACCGGGGAGCTGTTTTTT	CASSQVQANTGELFF
15	.	TRBV6-8	TRBD1	TRBJ2-7	TGTGCCAGCAGTTACTCGGGACAGGGTACCTACGAGCAGTACTTC	CASSYSGQGTYEQYF
14	few	TRBV11-3	TRBD2	TRBJ2-7	TGTGCCAGCAGCTTAGTCGGGGGGACCTACGAGCAGTACTTC	CASSLVGGTYEQYF
17	few	TRBV30	TRBD1	TRBJ2-5	TGTGCCTGGAGTCTTGGATCCTCGACAGGGCCCACAGGGACCCAGTACTTC	CAWSLGSSTGPTGTQYF
13	medium-sized	TRBV19	.	TRBJ1-2	TGTGCCAGTAGTACCAGGGACCACTATGGCTACACCTTC	CASSTRDHYGYTF
17	few	TRBV9	.	TRBJ2-1	TGTGCCAGCAGCTGGGAACAGGGCAGATCGAATTACAATGAGCAGTTCTTC	CASSWEQGRSNYNEQFF
14	.	TRBV6-8	.	TRBJ1-6	TGTGCCAGCAGTGGCGGGACTCTCGGTTCACCCCTCCACTTT	CASSGGTLGSPLHF
15	few	TRBV9	TRBD2	TRBJ2-7	TGTGCCAGCAGCGTAGATGAAGGGACTACCTACGAGCAGTACTTC	CASSVDEGTTYEQYF
17	.	TRBV19	.	TRBJ1-5	TGTGCCAGTAGTCCCCAGGGTGGTACGAGGAGCAATCAGCCCCAGCATTTT	CASSPQGGTRSNQPQHF
15	.	TRBV11-3	TRBD1	TRBJ2-7	TGTGCCAGCAGCCTGGGACAGGGCGAGTCCTACGAGCAGTACTTC	CASSLGQGESYEQYF
15	few	TRBV11-3	TRBD1	TRBJ2-2	TGTGCCAGCAGCTTGATCCAGGGGGAAAATGGGGAGCTGTTTTTT	CASSLIQGENGELFF
14	.	TRBV15	.	TRBJ1-2	TGTGCCACCAGCAGAGGTGGTCTTAACTATGGCTACACCTTC	CATSRGGLNYGYTF
18	.	TRBV9	TRBD2	TRBJ2-1	TGTGCCAGCAGTGGATGGGACCGGGCTAGCGGGAGTCGTAATGAGCAGTTCTTC	CASSGWDRASGSRNEQFF
13	.	TRBV30	.	TRBJ2-7	TGTGCCTGGAGTGTATCGGCGGTTTACGAGCAGTACTTC	CAWSVSAVYEQYF
15	.	TRBV6-8	.	TRBJ2-5	TGTGCCAGCAGTTACCGAGGACTTGGCCAAGAGACCCAGTACTTC	CASSYRGLGQETQYF
13	.	TRBV18	.	TRBJ2-3	TGTGCCAGCTCCAAAGGGCCCACAGATACGCAGTATTTT	CASSKGPTDTQYF
17	.	TRBV5-1	TRBD1	TRBJ2-7	TGCGCCAGCAGCCTCGGGGTCGGGACAGGGGGCTCCTACGAGCAGTACTTC	CASSLGVGTGGSYEQYF
15	few	TRBV2	TRBD2	TRBJ2-5	TGTGCCAGCAGTGAAGAGCTAGCGGGGTGGGAGACCCAGTACTTC	CASSEELAGWETQYF
13	.	TRBV19	.	TRBJ2-1	TGTGCCAGTAGGTCCAGCTCCTACAATGAGCAGTTCTTC	CASRSSSYNEQFF
13	few	TRBV9	.	TRBJ1-1	TGTGCCAGCAACCAGGACATGAACACTGAAGCTTTCTTT	CASNQDMNTEAFF
13	.	TRBV29-1	.	TRBJ1-1	TGCAGCGTCGGAACCGGGGGTCGAACTGAAGCTTTCTTT	CSVGTGGRTEAFF
17	few	TRBV11-3	.	TRBJ2-7	TGTGCCAGCAGCTTACCCCGGGACGGACACAGCCTCTACGAGCAGTACTTC	CASSLPRDGHSLYEQYF
15	few	TRBV9	.	TRBJ1-1	TGTGCCAGCAGCGTAGGATCGCAAGCGAACACTGAAGCTTTCTTT	CASSVGSQANTEAFF
13	few	TRBV7-2	.	TRBJ2-2	TGTGCCAGCAGCTTAGTAGCCCCCGGGGAGCTGTTTTTT	CASSLVAPGELFF
15	few	TRBV6-8	TRBD2	TRBJ2-7	TGTGCCATCAGCCCCGGGACTAGCGGGAGCTACGAGCAGTACTTC	CAISPGTSGSYEQYF
14	many	TRBV11-3	TRBD1	TRBJ2-5	TGTGCCAGCAGCTTGAAGGGGGCGCCGGAGACCCAGTACTTC	CASSLKGAPETQYF
17	few	TRBV11-3	.	TRBJ1-2	TGTGCCAGCAGCTTAGAGGGCGTGGAGAGCCTCCTTAGGGGCTACACCTTC	CASSLEGVESLLRGYTF
14	few	TRBV6-8	.	TRBJ1-3	TGTGCCAGCACCACACCAAGCTCTGGAAACACCATATATTTT	CASTTPSSGNTIYF
14	.	TRBV12-5	.	TRBJ1-5	TGTGCTAGTGCCTCCGGTTATAGCAATCAGCCCCAGCATTTT	CASASGYSNQPQHF
14	few	TRBV11-3	.	TRBJ2-7	TGTGCCAGCACCACCCTCTCAAGTTCCTACGAGCAGTACTTC	CASTTLSSSYEQYF
14	medium-sized	TRBV12-5	.	TRBJ1-4	TGTGCCAGCCGCCTGGGTGCAACTAATGAAAAACTGTTTTTT	CASRLGATNEKLFF
15	.	TRBV29-1	.	TRBJ2-7	TGCAGCGTGTTACGGGACTCCTCCTCATCGGGCGAGCAGTACTTC	CSVLRDSSSSGEQYF
15	.	TRBV5-1	.	TRBJ1-6	TGCGCCAGCAGCAACCAGGGTATGGATAATTCACCCCTCCACTTT	CASSNQGMDNSPLHF
17	.	TRBV30	TRBD1	TRBJ2-6	TGTGCCTGGAGCGAACAGGGGTATAGCTCTGGGGCCAACGTCCTGACTTTC	CAWSEQGYSSGANVLTF
17	few	TRBV11-3	.	TRBJ1-5	TGTGCCAGCAGCGCAGGGATAGGAACAAGTCCTAATCAGCCCCAGCATTTT	CASSAGIGTSPNQPQHF
14	medium-sized	TRBV11-3	TRBD1	TRBJ2-7	TGTGCCAGCAGCTTGAGGACAGGCCTGGACGAGCAGTACTTC	CASSLRTGLDEQYF
19	.	TRBV5-1	TRBD1	TRBJ2-6	TGCGCCAGCAGCTCTATACCGGGACAGCAGATCTCTGGGGCCAACGTCCTGACTTTC	CASSSIPGQQISGANVLTF
16	medium-sized	TRBV9	TRBD2	TRBJ2-5	TGTGCCAGCAGCGTGGGGACTAGCGGGGGCTTGGAGACCCAGTACTTC	CASSVGTSGGLETQYF
16	.	TRBV19	.	TRBJ1-2	TGTGCCAGTAGTATACATGCAGGGGCCGCCAACTATGGCTACACCTTC	CASSIHAGAANYGYTF
15	few	TRBV6-8	.	TRBJ2-1	TGTGCCAGCAGTTACCCACTCGGAGTGGAGAATGAGCAGTTCTTC	CASSYPLGVENEQFF
14	medium-sized	TRBV6-8	.	TRBJ2-7	TGTGCCAGCAGTTACGGGCGCGTTCTCTACGAGCAGTACTTC	CASSYGRVLYEQYF